The rows below give T cell receptor beta chains drawn from one sample of a study of blood T cell repertoires in COVID-19. The data were produced by immunoSEQ multiplex PCR, yet TCRdb's version contains in-frame clones alone and is incomplete. The table lists around 200,000 clones, roughly 84% of them singletons. Sequences were obtained from peripheral blood. These receptors were obtained from a man aged 45-65 years with active or convalescent COVID-19. Each CDR3 is given with its conserved first and last residue. D genes are given only for firm matches. Size is stated for part of the rows, as once, few or many counts, or as a class when the clone is expanded.

V	length	size	D	J	CDR3	DNA
TRBV4-1	12	.	.	TRBJ2-7	CASSLPGYEQYF	TGCGCCAGCAGCCTCCCAGGCTACGAGCAGTACTTC
TRBV19	15	once	TRBD1	TRBJ2-7	CASSGSRTGPLEQYF	TGTGCCAGTAGTGGGAGCCGGACAGGGCCTCTCGAGCAGTACTTC
TRBV14	14	.	.	TRBJ2-1	CASSQARGYNEQFF	TGTGCCAGCAGCCAAGCGCGGGGTTACAATGAGCAGTTCTTC
TRBV10-1	16	.	.	TRBJ1-5	CASSESRGWVDQPQHF	TGCGCCAGCAGTGAGTCGAGAGGGTGGGTTGATCAGCCCCAGCATTTT
TRBV5-1	15	.	.	TRBJ2-2	CASSFEGPGTGELFF	TGCGCCAGCAGCTTTGAGGGTCCGGGAACCGGGGAGCTGTTTTTT
TRBV5-6	15	.	.	TRBJ1-2	CASRMLRVTNYGYTF	TGTGCCAGCAGAATGCTCAGGGTGACTAACTATGGCTACACCTTC
TRBV6-5	14	.	.	TRBJ1-5	CASNLQPNNQPQHF	TGTGCCAGCAACTTACAGCCCAACAATCAGCCCCAGCATTTT
TRBV7-2	13	few	.	TRBJ1-4	CASTQTDRGKLFF	TGTGCCAGCACCCAGACCGACAGAGGAAAACTGTTTTTT
TRBV2	14	few	TRBD1	TRBJ1-2	CASSDRQGWYGYTF	TGTGCCAGCAGCGACCGACAGGGTTGGTATGGCTACACCTTC
TRBV12-3/TRBV12-4	12	once	.	TRBJ1-1	CASNLRNTEAFF	TGTGCCAGCAACCTCAGGAACACTGAAGCTTTCTTT
TRBV19	14	.	TRBD1	TRBJ1-1	CASTDDRGLTEAFF	TGTGCCAGTACCGACGACAGGGGGCTCACTGAAGCTTTCTTT
TRBV15	16	.	.	TRBJ1-2	CATSRAYGGEWGGYTF	TGTGCCACCAGCAGAGCCTACGGGGGGGAATGGGGTGGCTACACCTTC
TRBV7-9	15	.	TRBD1	TRBJ2-1	CASSQPGQLYNEQFF	TGTGCCAGCAGCCAACCGGGACAGCTGTACAATGAGCAGTTCTTC
TRBV6-2/TRBV6-3	14	.	TRBD1	TRBJ1-2	CASSQGQGHYGYTF	TGTGCCAGCAGCCAAGGACAGGGACACTATGGCTACACCTTC
TRBV14	11	few	.	TRBJ1-1	CASSQGQKAFF	TGTGCCAGCAGCCAAGGGCAGAAAGCTTTCTTT
TRBV3-1/TRBV3-2	14	few	TRBD1	TRBJ1-3	CASSRGQTGNTIYF	TGTGCCAGCAGCCGGGGACAGACTGGAAACACCATATATTTT
TRBV10-1	21	once	.	TRBJ1-1	CASQGKSYPILDFQGNTEAFF	TGCGCCAGTCAGGGAAAATCGTACCCAATTTTGGATTTCCAGGGCAACACTGAAGCTTTCTTT
TRBV7-2	17	.	.	TRBJ2-4	CASSLGGRVFSKNIQYF	TGTGCCAGCAGCTTAGGGGGCAGGGTGTTTTCCAAAAACATTCAGTACTTC
TRBV29-1	13	.	.	TRBJ1-2	CSVSPGGPGGYTF	TGCAGCGTGAGCCCCGGGGGTCCCGGGGGCTACACCTTC
TRBV7-2	15	.	.	TRBJ2-7	CASSFLRGPTYEQYF	TGTGCCAGCAGCTTTTTGCGGGGGCCCACCTACGAGCAGTACTTC
TRBV5-1	16	.	.	TRBJ2-1	CASSLAPPPRDNEQFF	TGCGCCAGCAGCTTGGCACCCCCCCCGCGGGACAATGAGCAGTTCTTC
TRBV3-1/TRBV3-2	14	.	.	TRBJ2-7	CASSQDTGSYEQYF	TGTGCCAGCAGCCAAGATACAGGGTCCTACGAGCAGTACTTC
TRBV7-9	13	.	.	TRBJ1-2	CASSREDPNGYTF	TGTGCCAGCAGCCGGGAGGACCCGAATGGCTACACCTTC
TRBV18	14	.	.	TRBJ1-1	CASSPMGANTEAFF	TGTGCCAGCTCACCAATGGGGGCGAACACTGAAGCTTTCTTT
TRBV3-1/TRBV3-2	14	.	TRBD1	TRBJ2-5	CASSQVRGRETQYF	TGTGCCAGCAGCCAAGTCAGGGGGCGGGAGACCCAGTACTTC
TRBV10-3	14	.	.	TRBJ1-3	CAISDSSSGNTIYF	TGTGCCATCAGTGACAGTTCCTCTGGAAACACCATATATTTT
TRBV6-6	12	.	.	TRBJ2-5	CASSYEAETQYF	TGTGCCAGCAGTTACGAAGCGGAGACCCAGTACTTC
TRBV7-9	15	.	TRBD1	TRBJ2-7	CASSPRQGKAGEQYF	TGTGCCAGCAGCCCCCGACAGGGAAAGGCGGGCGAGCAGTACTTC
TRBV29-1	12	.	.	TRBJ1-1	CSVGSRATEAFF	TGCAGCGTTGGTTCCAGGGCCACTGAAGCTTTCTTT
TRBV20-1	8	few	.	TRBJ1-2	CSALGGLF	TGCAGTGCTCTTGGGGGCCTCTTC
TRBV6-5	13	.	.	TRBJ1-3	CACRPDTGNTIYF	TGTGCCTGCCGCCCCGACACTGGAAACACCATATATTTT
TRBV4-2	13	.	.	TRBJ2-2	CASSPTVTGELFF	TGTGCCAGCAGCCCAACGGTCACCGGGGAGCTGTTTTTT
TRBV30	16	.	TRBD1	TRBJ2-2	CAWRGDRGPNTGELFF	TGTGCCTGGAGGGGGGACAGGGGGCCGAACACCGGGGAGCTGTTTTTT
TRBV27	15	.	TRBD1	TRBJ1-6	CASSLVRQGGSPLHF	TGTGCCAGCAGTTTGGTGAGACAGGGTGGTTCACCCCTCCACTTT
TRBV18	14	.	.	TRBJ2-7	CASSPPASSYEQYF	TGTGCCAGCTCACCACCGGCAAGCTCCTACGAGCAGTACTTC
TRBV5-4	13	.	.	TRBJ1-2	CASSLHNLYGYTF	TGTGCCAGCAGCTTACACAACCTCTATGGCTACACCTTC
TRBV25-1	15	.	TRBD1	TRBJ1-3	CASSEWDRAGNTIYF	TGTGCCAGCAGTGAATGGGACAGGGCTGGAAACACCATATATTTT
TRBV28	13	once	TRBD1	TRBJ1-2	CASRTGDNYGYTF	TGTGCCAGCAGGACAGGGGACAACTATGGCTACACCTTC
TRBV23-1	14	few	.	TRBJ1-5	CASITGGLNQPQHF	TGCGCCAGTATAACAGGCGGATTAAATCAGCCCCAGCATTTT
TRBV12-3/TRBV12-4	13	.	.	TRBJ1-1	CASRYQVGTEAFF	TGTGCCAGCAGGTACCAGGTAGGCACTGAAGCTTTCTTT
TRBV24-1	18	once	.	TRBJ2-3	CATSDNPPGVHSTDTQYF	TGTGCCACCAGTGATAACCCTCCAGGGGTCCATAGCACAGATACGCAGTATTTT
TRBV5-6	15	.	.	TRBJ1-6	CASSPLALDNSPLHF	TGTGCCAGCAGCCCCCTGGCATTGGATAATTCACCCCTCCACTTT
TRBV7-2	16	.	.	TRBJ1-2	CASSLNPDPGIYGYTF	TGTGCCAGCAGCTTAAATCCTGACCCAGGGATCTATGGCTACACCTTC
TRBV3-1/TRBV3-2	14	.	TRBD1	TRBJ2-7	CASSSGTGGYEQYF	TGTGCCAGCAGCTCCGGGACAGGGGGCTACGAGCAGTACTTC
TRBV24-1	14	.	.	TRBJ2-2	CATSLTGNTGELFF	TGTGCCACCAGTTTGACAGGGAACACCGGGGAGCTGTTTTTT
TRBV23-1	15	.	.	TRBJ2-2	CATSRAGPNTGELFF	TGCGCCACCTCCCGGGCAGGGCCTAACACCGGGGAGCTGTTTTTT
TRBV4-1	14	few	TRBD1	TRBJ2-7	CASSQDAGGREQYF	TGCGCCAGCAGCCAAGATGCAGGGGGTAGGGAGCAGTACTTC